This entry describes one T cell receptor beta chain. Its specificity is not known. Generated by immunoSEQ multiplex PCR, the TCRdb table keeps only in-frame clones and is missing some. The table has about 39,000 clones, about 88% seen once. CDR3 length: 14 amino acids. Germline values: CDR1 ENHRY, CDR2 SYGVKD. V lost 8 bases and J lost 3, with 14 bases in between. This record belongs to a study of T cell responses to AZD1222 COVID-19 vaccine. Points from the study as a whole: Repertoires were sampled only after the peak T cell response.

This receptor was obtained from an adult who received the MenACWY meningococcal vaccine as a control. This rearrangement joins TRBV10-3 to TRBJ1-3; D unclear. The sequenced sample was peripheral blood, obtained 28 days after the second dose of the MenACWY control vaccine. For the CDR3, the DNA is TGTGCCATCTGGTCAGGCCGCGATGGAAACACCATATATTTT. Amino acids: CAIWSGRDGNTIYF.